This TCR beta chain was recorded in a study of cytomegalovirus exposure and HLA in healthy donors. Study background: Of around 410 genotyped donors, around 80% grouped in the Caucasian-associated ancestry cluster. Findings and limits, study-wide: Among the CMV-associated chains, a few were confirmed in vitro as specific for CMV antigens. A missense variant in DCLRE1C was later tied to TCR beta V- and J-gene trimming. In a later analysis, an Asian-associated ancestry cluster reportedly showed fewer N-insertions than the roughly 690-donor mean.

The CDR3 length is 14 residues. Germline loops: CDR1 LNHDA, CDR2 SQIVND (reference sequence). Details on this clone: What it recognizes is unknown. The junction departs from the called germline gene at one end, perhaps through a read error.

It was with 60 Vbeta and 13 Jbeta primers that the PCR ran. Clones were sequenced by immunoSEQ multiplex PCR, and TCRdb holds only the in-frame ones, with some missing. The sample lists roughly 180,000 clones; just under 80% were seen once. Sequenced material: PBMCs. The clonotype comes from a woman in her twenties or thirties in good health and CMV-seronegative. This chain joins TRBV19 and TRBJ1-5, with 9 bases aligning to TRBD1. For the CDR3, the DNA is TGTGCCAGCAGTAGAACAGGGGGCCATCAGCCCCAGCATTTT. It translates to CASSRTGGHQPQHF.